This T cell receptor beta chain was recovered during a study of blood T cell repertoires in COVID-19. This clone occurred once. The assay was immunoSEQ multiplex PCR, and TCRdb's table has in-frame clones only and misses some. This table holds about 300,000 clones, about nine tenths found once. Those who participated ranged in age from about 18 to 89 years and resided in 20 to 25 US areas. The V and J ends lost 7 bases and 8 bases respectively, with 11 bases between them. This CDR3 region has 11 residues. The germline V gene encodes CDR1 MNHEY and CDR2 SMNVEV (reference sequence). Source material: PBMCs or T cells enriched from blood (not recorded which). The TCR was taken from a woman between 18 and 29 years old who had recovered from COVID-19. The rearrangement uses TRBV27 and TRBJ1-2; D remains ambiguous. CDR3 loop: CASTNPVGYTF. In DNA form, the CDR3 reads TGTGCCAGCACTAATCCCGTCGGCTACACCTTC.